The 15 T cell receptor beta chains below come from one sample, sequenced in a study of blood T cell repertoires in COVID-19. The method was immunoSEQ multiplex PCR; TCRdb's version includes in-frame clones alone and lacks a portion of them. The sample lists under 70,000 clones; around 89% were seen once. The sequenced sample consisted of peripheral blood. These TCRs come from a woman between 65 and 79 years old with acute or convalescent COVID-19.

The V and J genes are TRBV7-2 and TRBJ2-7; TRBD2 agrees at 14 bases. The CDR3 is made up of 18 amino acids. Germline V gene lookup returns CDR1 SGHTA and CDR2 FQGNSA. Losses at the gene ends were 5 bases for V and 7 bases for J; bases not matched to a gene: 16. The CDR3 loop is CASSLGPGTSGRTREQYF. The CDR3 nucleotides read TGTGCCAGCAGCCTCGGCCCTGGGACTAGCGGGAGAACTAGAGAGCAGTACTTC.

This CDR3 is CASSLQQRFYGYTF. DNA of the CDR3: TGTGCCAGCAGTTTACAGCAGAGGTTCTATGGCTACACCTTC. V gene TRBV28 combines with J gene TRBJ1-2, with D uncertain. The CDR3 contains 14 residues. CDR1 and CDR2 from the germline V gene are MDHEN and SYDVKM. Trimming cost V 2 bases and J 4 bases, with 11 bases left between them.

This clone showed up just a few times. In DNA form, the CDR3 reads TGTGCCAGCAGTTACGCGATTTCCTGGGACAGGGTAGCTGGGGCCAACGTCCTGACTTTC. Translated: CASSYAISWDRVAGANVLTF. The rearrangement links TRBV6-2 or TRBV6-3 to TRBJ2-6; the match to TRBD1 covers 9 bases. The germline V gene has CDR1 MNHEY and CDR2 SVGEGT. The ends lost 2 bases at V and 2 bases at J; junction bases unmatched: 13. This CDR3 comprises 20 residues.

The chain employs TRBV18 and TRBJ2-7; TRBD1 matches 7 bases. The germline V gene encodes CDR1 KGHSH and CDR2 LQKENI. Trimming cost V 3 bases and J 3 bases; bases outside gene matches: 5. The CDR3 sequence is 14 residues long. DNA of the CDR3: TGTGCCAGCTCACCTGGGACAGATATCTACGAGCAGTACTTC. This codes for CASSPGTDIYEQYF.

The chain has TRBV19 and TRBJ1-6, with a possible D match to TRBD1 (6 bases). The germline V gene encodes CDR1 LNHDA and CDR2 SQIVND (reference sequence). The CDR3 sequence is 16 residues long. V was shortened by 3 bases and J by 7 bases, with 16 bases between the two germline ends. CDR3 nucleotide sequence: TGTGCCAGTAGTATTCAGATTGGGGGCGGCAATTCACCCCTCCACTTT. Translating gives CASSIQIGGGNSPLHF. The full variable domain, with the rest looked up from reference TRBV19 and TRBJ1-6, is DGGITQSPKYLFRKEGQNVTLSCEQNLNHDAMYWYRQDPGQGLRLIYYSQIVNDFQKGDIAEGYSVSREKKESFPLTVTSAQKNPTAFYLCASSIQIGGGNSPLHFGNGTRLTVT.

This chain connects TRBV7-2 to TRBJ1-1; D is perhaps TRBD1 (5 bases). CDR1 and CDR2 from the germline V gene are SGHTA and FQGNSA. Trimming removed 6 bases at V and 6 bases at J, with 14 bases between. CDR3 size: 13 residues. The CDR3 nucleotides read TGTGCCAGCAGTTCCCCGGGGGGTGCTGAAGCTTTCTTT. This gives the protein CASSSPGGAEAFF.

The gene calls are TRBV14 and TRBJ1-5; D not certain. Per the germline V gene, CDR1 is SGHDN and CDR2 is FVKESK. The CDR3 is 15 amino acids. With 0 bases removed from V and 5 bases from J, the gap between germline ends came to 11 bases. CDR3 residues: CASSQEGGDDQPQHF. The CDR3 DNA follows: TGTGCCAGCAGCCAAGAGGGCGGGGATGATCAGCCCCAGCATTTT.

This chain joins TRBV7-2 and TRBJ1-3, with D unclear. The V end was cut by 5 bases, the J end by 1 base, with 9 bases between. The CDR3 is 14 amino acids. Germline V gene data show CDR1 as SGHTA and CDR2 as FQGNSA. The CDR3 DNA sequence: TGTGCCAGCAGCAGGAGCTTATCTGGAAACACCATATATTTT. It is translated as CASSRSLSGNTIYF.

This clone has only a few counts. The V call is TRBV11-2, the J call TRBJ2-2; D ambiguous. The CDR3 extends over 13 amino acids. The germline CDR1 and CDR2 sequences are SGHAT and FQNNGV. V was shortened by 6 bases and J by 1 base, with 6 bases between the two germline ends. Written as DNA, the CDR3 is TGTGCCAGCAGTCGACAGAACACCGGGGAGCTGTTTTTT. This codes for CASSRQNTGELFF.

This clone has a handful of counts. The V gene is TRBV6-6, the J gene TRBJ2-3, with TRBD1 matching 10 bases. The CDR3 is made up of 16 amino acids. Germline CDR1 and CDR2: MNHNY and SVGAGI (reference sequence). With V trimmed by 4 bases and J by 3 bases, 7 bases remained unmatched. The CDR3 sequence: CASSSRQGASTDTQYF. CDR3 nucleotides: TGTGCCAGCAGTTCGAGACAGGGGGCGAGTACAGATACGCAGTATTTT.

This CDR3 is CASSSHGRDIQYF. Written as DNA, the CDR3 is TGTGCCAGCAGCTCGCACGGGAGAGACATTCAGTACTTC. The chain has TRBV5-4 and TRBJ2-4; D perhaps matches TRBD2 (6 bases). This CDR3 comprises 13 residues. The ends were cut back, 3 bases at V and 8 bases at J, with 12 bases in the middle. In germline, CDR1 is SGHNT, CDR2 YYREEE (reference sequence).

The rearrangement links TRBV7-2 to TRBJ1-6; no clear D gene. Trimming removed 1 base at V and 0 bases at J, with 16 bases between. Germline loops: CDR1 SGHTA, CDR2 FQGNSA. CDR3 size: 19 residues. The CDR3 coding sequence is TGTGCCAGCAGCTTAGGAGCGCCAGCAAAGAGCTCCTATAATTCACCCCTCCACTTT. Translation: CASSLGAPAKSSYNSPLHF.

Here the CDR3 DNA reads TGTGCCAGCAGTGAAATTGGGACAGGGGCTAGTGGCTACACCTTC. This codes for CASSEIGTGASGYTF. The chain links TRBV6-1 to TRBJ1-2; 10 positions agree with TRBD1. Germline assignment: CDR1 MNHNS and CDR2 SASEGT. J gave up 7 bases and V 2 bases, and 7 bases lay outside the gene matches. The CDR3 covers 15 residues.

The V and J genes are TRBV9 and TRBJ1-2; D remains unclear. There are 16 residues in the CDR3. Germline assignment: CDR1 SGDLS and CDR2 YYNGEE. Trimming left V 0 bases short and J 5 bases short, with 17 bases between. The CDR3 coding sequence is TGTGCCAGCAGCGTAGATTACCGGCCGACGGGGTATGGCTACACCTTC. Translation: CASSVDYRPTGYGYTF.

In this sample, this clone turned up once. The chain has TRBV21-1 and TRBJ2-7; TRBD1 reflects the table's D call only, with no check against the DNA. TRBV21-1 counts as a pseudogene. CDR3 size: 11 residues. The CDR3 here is CNRGHSYEQYF. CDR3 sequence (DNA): TGTAACAGGGGGCACTCCTACGAGCAGTACTTC.